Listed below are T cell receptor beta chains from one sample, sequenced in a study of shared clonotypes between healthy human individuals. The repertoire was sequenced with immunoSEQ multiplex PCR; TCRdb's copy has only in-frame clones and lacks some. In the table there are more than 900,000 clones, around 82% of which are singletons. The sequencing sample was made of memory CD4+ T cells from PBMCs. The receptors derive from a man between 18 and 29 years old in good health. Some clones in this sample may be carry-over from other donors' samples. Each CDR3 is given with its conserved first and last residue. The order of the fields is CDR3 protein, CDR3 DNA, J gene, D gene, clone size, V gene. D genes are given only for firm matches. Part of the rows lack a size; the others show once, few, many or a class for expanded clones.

CDR3aa: CASSAGLADYNEQFF
CDR3nt: TGCGCCAGCAGCGCGGGACTAGCGGACTACAATGAGCAGTTCTTC
j_gene: TRBJ2-1
d_gene: TRBD2
abundance: NA
v_gene: TRBV5-1

CDR3aa: CASSYSPGSEKLFF
CDR3nt: TGTGCCAGCAGCTATTCGCCAGGCAGTGAAAAACTGTTTTTT
j_gene: TRBJ1-4
d_gene: NA
abundance: NA
v_gene: TRBV11-2

CDR3aa: CASSPPGGKGNTIYF
CDR3nt: TGTGCCAGCAGCCCGCCGGGGGGTAAGGGAAACACCATATATTTT
j_gene: TRBJ1-3
d_gene: NA
abundance: NA
v_gene: TRBV9

CDR3aa: CASSQLTSGGAYEQYF
CDR3nt: TGCGCCAGCAGCCAACTGACTAGCGGAGGGGCCTACGAGCAGTACTTC
j_gene: TRBJ2-7
d_gene: TRBD2
abundance: NA
v_gene: TRBV4-1

CDR3aa: CASSLAGVRQEGYGYTF
CDR3nt: TGTGCCAGCAGCTTAGCGGGTGTGCGGCAGGAGGGCTATGGCTACACCTTC
j_gene: TRBJ1-2
d_gene: NA
abundance: NA
v_gene: TRBV7-2

CDR3aa: CASSYGTSSVEQFF
CDR3nt: TGTGCCAGCAGCTACGGGACTAGTTCGGTTGAGCAGTTCTTC
j_gene: TRBJ2-1
d_gene: TRBD2
abundance: NA
v_gene: TRBV7-3

CDR3aa: CATSRVRLAGRDEQFF
CDR3nt: TGTGCCACCAGCAGAGTTCGACTAGCGGGAAGGGATGAGCAGTTCTTC
j_gene: TRBJ2-1
d_gene: TRBD2
abundance: NA
v_gene: TRBV15

CDR3aa: CASSSQGSGADTQYF
CDR3nt: TGCGCCAGCAGCTCACAGGGGAGTGGGGCAGATACGCAGTATTTT
j_gene: TRBJ2-3
d_gene: TRBD1
abundance: NA
v_gene: TRBV5-1

CDR3aa: CASSSGQGLYGYTF
CDR3nt: TGTGCCAGCAGCTCCGGACAGGGTCTATATGGCTACACCTTC
j_gene: TRBJ1-2
d_gene: TRBD1
abundance: NA
v_gene: TRBV7-2

CDR3aa: CASSVGSSYGYTF
CDR3nt: TGTGCCAGCAGCGTAGGCAGCAGCTATGGCTACACCTTC
j_gene: TRBJ1-2
d_gene: NA
abundance: NA
v_gene: TRBV9

CDR3aa: CASADTDTQYF
CDR3nt: TGTGCCAGTGCGGACACAGATACGCAGTATTTT
j_gene: TRBJ2-3
d_gene: NA
abundance: NA
v_gene: TRBV11-3

CDR3aa: CASRNLGTHSGANVLTF
CDR3nt: TGCGCCAGCAGAAACCTCGGGACACACTCTGGGGCCAACGTCCTGACTTTC
j_gene: TRBJ2-6
d_gene: NA
abundance: NA
v_gene: TRBV5-1

CDR3aa: CASSEGRQRTYEQYF
CDR3nt: TGTGCCAGCAGTGAAGGACGCCAAAGGACCTACGAGCAGTACTTC
j_gene: TRBJ2-7
d_gene: NA
abundance: NA
v_gene: TRBV2

CDR3aa: CASSPLRQGPGTEAFF
CDR3nt: TGTGCCAGCTCACCCCTCAGACAGGGGCCGGGCACTGAAGCTTTCTTT
j_gene: TRBJ1-1
d_gene: TRBD1
abundance: NA
v_gene: TRBV18

CDR3aa: CASHEVADTEAFF
CDR3nt: TGTGCCAGCCACGAGGTTGCGGACACTGAAGCTTTCTTT
j_gene: TRBJ1-1
d_gene: NA
abundance: once
v_gene: TRBV28

CDR3aa: CASSPRTTVYEQYF
CDR3nt: TGCGCCAGCAGCCCACGGACTACCGTCTACGAGCAGTACTTC
j_gene: TRBJ2-7
d_gene: NA
abundance: NA
v_gene: TRBV5-1

CDR3aa: CASSIDRAETQYF
CDR3nt: TGTGCCAGCAGCATTGACAGGGCAGAGACCCAGTACTTC
j_gene: TRBJ2-5
d_gene: TRBD1
abundance: NA
v_gene: TRBV7-3

CDR3aa: CASSRTPGQSQETQYF
CDR3nt: TGTGCCAGCAGCCGTACCCCGGGACAGAGTCAAGAGACCCAGTACTTC
j_gene: TRBJ2-5
d_gene: TRBD1
abundance: NA
v_gene: TRBV7-6

CDR3aa: CASSLPPGASSSYEQYF
CDR3nt: TGTGCCAGCAGTCTCCCACCGGGCGCTTCGAGCTCCTACGAGCAGTACTTC
j_gene: TRBJ2-7
d_gene: NA
abundance: NA
v_gene: TRBV27

CDR3aa: CASSAETSNQPQHF
CDR3nt: TGTGCCAGCAGTGCCGAGACAAGCAATCAGCCCCAGCATTTT
j_gene: TRBJ1-5
d_gene: NA
abundance: once
v_gene: TRBV2

CDR3aa: CASSLPGRHDYGYTF
CDR3nt: TGTGCCAGCAGTTTACCAGGGCGCCATGACTATGGCTACACCTTC
j_gene: TRBJ1-2
d_gene: NA
abundance: many
v_gene: TRBV28

CDR3aa: CASSLRRSSGSSDTQYF
CDR3nt: TGTGCCAGCAGCTTAAGAAGGTCTAGCGGGAGCTCAGATACGCAGTATTTT
j_gene: TRBJ2-3
d_gene: TRBD2
abundance: few
v_gene: TRBV7-2

CDR3aa: CASSLPSRQGGGYTF
CDR3nt: TGTGCCAGCAGTCTCCCATCACGACAGGGTGGTGGCTACACCTTC
j_gene: TRBJ1-2
d_gene: TRBD1
abundance: once
v_gene: TRBV28

CDR3aa: CAWSVREGKAFF
CDR3nt: TGTGCCTGGAGTGTACGGGAGGGAAAGGCTTTCTTT
j_gene: TRBJ1-1
d_gene: NA
abundance: few
v_gene: TRBV30